The rows below give T cell receptor beta chains drawn from one sample of a study of Ad26.COV2.S vaccination and SARS-CoV-2 variants. Data came from immunoSEQ multiplex PCR; TCRdb stores just in-frame clones and leaves some out. The sample records approximately 420,000 clones, 85% to 90% being singletons. Here the sequenced sample was peripheral blood, taken in a trial of Ad26.COV2.S vaccine versus placebo. The origin of the receptors is a person aged 18 to 59 who received the Ad26.COV2.S COVID-19 vaccine or a placebo. Each CDR3 is given with its conserved first and last residue. The D gene is left open where the match is weak. Only some rows state a clone size, as once, few, many or a class for expanded clones.

v_call: TRBV7-3; j_call: TRBJ2-1; clone_size: once; d_call: .; cdr3_nt: TGTGCCAGCAGCCCCGGGATGGGAATTCACAATGAGCAGTTCTTC; cdr3_aa: CASSPGMGIHNEQFF
v_call: TRBV19; j_call: TRBJ2-7; clone_size: .; d_call: TRBD2; cdr3_nt: TGTGCCGCCGGGGACTATCCAACCTACGAGCAGTACTTC; cdr3_aa: CAAGDYPTYEQYF
v_call: TRBV4-1; j_call: TRBJ1-2; clone_size: .; d_call: .; cdr3_nt: TGCGCCAGCAGCCAAATAGGTGAGGGTGGAGATGGCTACACCTTC; cdr3_aa: CASSQIGEGGDGYTF
v_call: TRBV7-9; j_call: TRBJ1-3; clone_size: .; d_call: .; cdr3_nt: TGTGCCAGCAGCTCGGTAGTTCCAACCGGAAACACCATATATTTT; cdr3_aa: CASSSVVPTGNTIYF
v_call: TRBV10-2; j_call: TRBJ2-3; clone_size: .; d_call: .; cdr3_nt: TGCGCCAGCAGTGAGTCGGCTACTAGCACAGATACGCAGTATTTT; cdr3_aa: CASSESATSTDTQYF
v_call: TRBV10-2; j_call: TRBJ2-1; clone_size: .; d_call: TRBD2; cdr3_nt: TGCGCCAGCCGGGGGGGCCTAGCTGTCCACAATGAGCAGTTCTTC; cdr3_aa: CASRGGLAVHNEQFF
v_call: TRBV6-5; j_call: TRBJ1-1; clone_size: .; d_call: .; cdr3_nt: TGTGCCAGCAGTTACCCTCCTACCAGGCAGAACACTGAAGCTTTCTTT; cdr3_aa: CASSYPPTRQNTEAFF
v_call: TRBV5-6; j_call: TRBJ1-1; clone_size: .; d_call: .; cdr3_nt: TGTGCCAGCAGCCAAGGGTTGATCACTGAAGCTTTCTTT; cdr3_aa: CASSQGLITEAFF
v_call: TRBV6-2/TRBV6-3; j_call: TRBJ1-2; clone_size: .; d_call: .; cdr3_nt: TGTGCCAGCAGCCCCGGGCTCCTATCATCCTATGGCTACACCTTC; cdr3_aa: CASSPGLLSSYGYTF
v_call: TRBV6-4; j_call: TRBJ2-5; clone_size: .; d_call: .; cdr3_nt: TGTGCCAGCAGTGACTGTCTAGCTGGGGAGACCCAGTACTTC; cdr3_aa: CASSDCLAGETQYF
v_call: TRBV19; j_call: TRBJ2-2; clone_size: .; d_call: .; cdr3_nt: TGTGCCAGTAGTATAGCAGGGGTGAGCACCGGGGAGCTGTTTTTT; cdr3_aa: CASSIAGVSTGELFF
v_call: TRBV5-5; j_call: TRBJ1-3; clone_size: many; d_call: TRBD1; cdr3_nt: TGTGCCAGCAGCTCAGATACGACAGGGAAAAGAAACACCATATATTTT; cdr3_aa: CASSSDTTGKRNTIYF
v_call: TRBV7-9; j_call: TRBJ2-7; clone_size: .; d_call: .; cdr3_nt: TGTGCCAGCAGCTTACGCCCGTCATCGGACGAGCAGTACTTC; cdr3_aa: CASSLRPSSDEQYF
v_call: TRBV6-5; j_call: TRBJ1-1; clone_size: .; d_call: TRBD1; cdr3_nt: TGTGCCAGCAGCCCAACCATAGACAGGGTCACTGAAGCTTTCTTT; cdr3_aa: CASSPTIDRVTEAFF
v_call: TRBV27; j_call: TRBJ2-7; clone_size: .; d_call: TRBD2; cdr3_nt: TGTGCCAGCAGTTTATCCGGCGGGGGACCCTACGAGCAGTACTTC; cdr3_aa: CASSLSGGGPYEQYF
v_call: TRBV4-1; j_call: TRBJ1-2; clone_size: .; d_call: .; cdr3_nt: TGCGCCAGCAGCCAAGAGGCAGAGCTTTATGGCTACACCTTC; cdr3_aa: CASSQEAELYGYTF
v_call: TRBV12-3/TRBV12-4; j_call: TRBJ2-7; clone_size: .; d_call: .; cdr3_nt: TGTGCCAGCAGCATGTCGGGGATCTACGAGCAGTACTTC; cdr3_aa: CASSMSGIYEQYF
v_call: TRBV7-9; j_call: TRBJ2-5; clone_size: .; d_call: .; cdr3_nt: TGTGCCAGCAGCCAGTACAGACAACAAGAGACCCAGTACTTC; cdr3_aa: CASSQYRQQETQYF
v_call: TRBV30; j_call: TRBJ1-5; clone_size: .; d_call: .; cdr3_nt: TGTGCCTGGAGTGTTGGTGGGGGCAGCAATCAGCCCCAGCATTTT; cdr3_aa: CAWSVGGGSNQPQHF
v_call: TRBV7-2; j_call: TRBJ1-4; clone_size: .; d_call: .; cdr3_nt: TGTGCCAGCAGCTTAGAGGTCGCTAGGGTCTTGTTTTTT; cdr3_aa: CASSLEVARVLFF
v_call: TRBV3-1/TRBV3-2; j_call: TRBJ2-1; clone_size: .; d_call: TRBD2; cdr3_nt: TGTGCCAGCATAGATCGCGGGGGGGCAAATGAGCAGTTCTTC; cdr3_aa: CASIDRGGANEQFF
v_call: TRBV6-2/TRBV6-3; j_call: TRBJ1-5; clone_size: .; d_call: .; cdr3_nt: TGTGCCAGCAGTTGGGAATGGAGTCCCCAGCATTTT; cdr3_aa: CASSWEWSPQHF
v_call: TRBV18; j_call: TRBJ1-2; clone_size: .; d_call: .; cdr3_nt: TGTGCCAGCTCACCTCAAAACGGACCGAATAACTATGGCTACACCTTC; cdr3_aa: CASSPQNGPNNYGYTF
v_call: TRBV27; j_call: TRBJ1-4; clone_size: .; d_call: .; cdr3_nt: TGTGCCAGCAGTCCCCTCCATCCCAGGGGAGAAAAACTGTTTTTT; cdr3_aa: CASSPLHPRGEKLFF
v_call: TRBV30; j_call: TRBJ2-7; clone_size: few; d_call: TRBD1; cdr3_nt: TGTGCCTGGAGCCCAGGGGGATACGAGCAGTACTTC; cdr3_aa: CAWSPGGYEQYF
v_call: TRBV28; j_call: TRBJ2-3; clone_size: .; d_call: TRBD2; cdr3_nt: TGTGCCAGCAGTCCTTCATTTGGGACTAGCGGGGGGGTTAGCACAGATACGCAGTATTTT; cdr3_aa: CASSPSFGTSGGVSTDTQYF
v_call: TRBV2; j_call: TRBJ1-2; clone_size: .; d_call: .; cdr3_nt: TGTGCCAGCAGGGAGACAGAAAACTATGGCTACACCTTC; cdr3_aa: CASRETENYGYTF
v_call: TRBV7-2; j_call: TRBJ1-3; clone_size: .; d_call: .; cdr3_nt: TGTGCCAGCAGCTTAGTTGGGTCAGAAGGAAACACCATATATTTT; cdr3_aa: CASSLVGSEGNTIYF
v_call: TRBV30; j_call: TRBJ2-7; clone_size: .; d_call: .; cdr3_nt: TGTGCCTGGAACTTAGTGATCTCCTACGAGCAGTACTTC; cdr3_aa: CAWNLVISYEQYF
v_call: TRBV2; j_call: TRBJ2-3; clone_size: .; d_call: TRBD1; cdr3_nt: TGTGCCAGCAGTGAAAACCGGGACAGGGGGGGCACAGATACGCAGTATTTT; cdr3_aa: CASSENRDRGGTDTQYF
v_call: TRBV5-6; j_call: TRBJ2-7; clone_size: few; d_call: .; cdr3_nt: TGTGCCAGCAGCTTGGGGGGACCCGGTCGGGGGTCCTACGAGCAGTACTTC; cdr3_aa: CASSLGGPGRGSYEQYF
v_call: TRBV12-3/TRBV12-4; j_call: TRBJ2-7; clone_size: .; d_call: .; cdr3_nt: TGTGCCAGCAGTTTAGGACTCAGCTACGAGCAGTACTTC; cdr3_aa: CASSLGLSYEQYF
v_call: TRBV19; j_call: TRBJ2-1; clone_size: .; d_call: TRBD1; cdr3_nt: TGTGCCAGTAGTATCAGTGGCAGGGGGCGCTCTGATGAGCAGTTCTTC; cdr3_aa: CASSISGRGRSDEQFF
v_call: TRBV4-1; j_call: TRBJ2-1; clone_size: .; d_call: .; cdr3_nt: TGCGCCAGCAGCCAAGGGGTTGGGCAGGGCTCCTACAATGAGCAGTTCTTC; cdr3_aa: CASSQGVGQGSYNEQFF
v_call: TRBV3-1/TRBV3-2; j_call: TRBJ1-1; clone_size: .; d_call: .; cdr3_nt: TGTGCCAGCAGCCGGATAGATGGGGGTCAGGGAGCTTTCTTT; cdr3_aa: CASSRIDGGQGAFF
v_call: TRBV7-2; j_call: TRBJ2-2; clone_size: .; d_call: .; cdr3_nt: TGTGCCAGCAGGCTGACAAATCTAAACACCGGGGAGCTGTTTTTT; cdr3_aa: CASRLTNLNTGELFF
v_call: TRBV6-5; j_call: TRBJ2-3; clone_size: .; d_call: .; cdr3_nt: TGTGCCAGCAGTTACTCGAGCGGGTCGGATACGCAGTATTTT; cdr3_aa: CASSYSSGSDTQYF
v_call: TRBV7-6; j_call: TRBJ1-3; clone_size: .; d_call: TRBD1; cdr3_nt: TGTGCCAGCAGCTTAGGGCGGACAGGGACTGGAAACACCATATATTTT; cdr3_aa: CASSLGRTGTGNTIYF
v_call: TRBV3-1/TRBV3-2; j_call: TRBJ1-1; clone_size: .; d_call: TRBD1; cdr3_nt: TGTGCCAGCAGCCAAGAAGACAGGGGCACTGAAGCTTTCTTT; cdr3_aa: CASSQEDRGTEAFF
v_call: TRBV12-5; j_call: TRBJ2-3; clone_size: once; d_call: TRBD2; cdr3_nt: TGTGCTAGTGGTCCCAACTGGGCGGGGGGGCCTGGAACGCAGTATTTT; cdr3_aa: CASGPNWAGGPGTQYF
v_call: TRBV3-1/TRBV3-2; j_call: TRBJ1-5; clone_size: .; d_call: .; cdr3_nt: TGTGCCAGCAGCCAAGAAATCTTCGTGGGGCCCCAGCATTTT; cdr3_aa: CASSQEIFVGPQHF
v_call: TRBV15; j_call: TRBJ1-4; clone_size: .; d_call: TRBD1; cdr3_nt: TGTGCCACCAGCAGTGACTCGGACAGGGTCGGAAAACTGTTTTTT; cdr3_aa: CATSSDSDRVGKLFF
v_call: TRBV18; j_call: TRBJ2-5; clone_size: .; d_call: .; cdr3_nt: TGTGCCAGCTCACCATCGGGAGAGACCCAGTACTTC; cdr3_aa: CASSPSGETQYF
v_call: TRBV4-1; j_call: TRBJ2-1; clone_size: .; d_call: .; cdr3_nt: TGCGCCAGCAGCCAATTATCTGTCACCACAAGGAATGAGCAGTTCTTC; cdr3_aa: CASSQLSVTTRNEQFF
v_call: TRBV7-9; j_call: TRBJ2-2; clone_size: few; d_call: .; cdr3_nt: TGTGCCAGCAGCTTAAATAGCGGAACGATCGGGGAGCTGTTTTTT; cdr3_aa: CASSLNSGTIGELFF
v_call: TRBV4-3; j_call: TRBJ2-5; clone_size: .; d_call: .; cdr3_nt: TGCGCCAGCAGCGCGACAGAGTGGGGGACCCAGTACTTC; cdr3_aa: CASSATEWGTQYF
v_call: TRBV27; j_call: TRBJ1-5; clone_size: .; d_call: .; cdr3_nt: TGTGCCAGCAGTTTGTTCAGGGATCAGCCCCAGCATTTT; cdr3_aa: CASSLFRDQPQHF
v_call: TRBV19; j_call: TRBJ2-3; clone_size: .; d_call: .; cdr3_nt: TGTGCCAGTAGTATGCAGATATCTAGCACAGATACGCAGTATTTT; cdr3_aa: CASSMQISSTDTQYF
v_call: TRBV5-6; j_call: TRBJ2-2; clone_size: once; d_call: .; cdr3_nt: TGTGCCAGCAGCTTGTGGGGGATCACCGGGGAGCTGTTTTTT; cdr3_aa: CASSLWGITGELFF
v_call: TRBV30; j_call: TRBJ1-5; clone_size: .; d_call: .; cdr3_nt: TGTGCCTGTCGACAGGAGAGCAATCAGCCCCAGCATTTT; cdr3_aa: CACRQESNQPQHF
v_call: TRBV7-2; j_call: TRBJ1-1; clone_size: .; d_call: .; cdr3_nt: TGTGCCACCAGGGACGCGAACACTGAAGCTTTCTTT; cdr3_aa: CATRDANTEAFF
v_call: TRBV6-5; j_call: TRBJ2-7; clone_size: .; d_call: .; cdr3_nt: TGTGCCAGCAGTTACTCGCGGAAAGCCTACGAGCAGTACTTC; cdr3_aa: CASSYSRKAYEQYF
v_call: TRBV10-3; j_call: TRBJ1-1; clone_size: .; d_call: TRBD1; cdr3_nt: TGTGCCATCAGTGAAAGGGGACAGGGGGGTGACACTGAAGCTTTCTTT; cdr3_aa: CAISERGQGGDTEAFF